What follows are 27 T cell receptor beta chains derived from one specimen sequenced in a study of shared clonotypes between healthy human individuals. TCRdb's copy holds only in-frame clones and misses some; the assay was immunoSEQ multiplex PCR. The data contain fewer than 1.4 million clones, approximately 80% of them singletons. The material sequenced was memory CD4+ T cells from PBMCs. Subset denoted: CD45RA-negative fraction. The receptors come from a man younger than 30 in good health. Some clones in this sample may be carry-over from other donors' samples.

V and J are TRBV7-8 and TRBJ1-3, with D possibly TRBD1 on 5 matching bases. Trimming removed 5 bases from V and 0 bases from J, with 11 bases in between. Germline values: CDR1 SGHVS, CDR2 FQNEAQ. This CDR3 is built from 15 residues. In DNA, the CDR3 is TGTGCCAGCAGCCACGACAGTAGCTCTGGAAACACCATATATTTT. It is translated as CASSHDSSSGNTIYF.

The chain couples TRBV11-3 to TRBJ2-2; the D gene is possibly TRBD2 (5 bases). Trimming cost V 5 bases and J 6 bases, with 13 bases left between them. This CDR3 has 14 residues. Germline lookup yields CDR1 SGHNT and CDR2 YENEEA. The CDR3 spells CASSPGMSSGELFF. The CDR3 coding sequence is TGTGCCAGCAGCCCGGGAATGTCGTCCGGGGAGCTGTTTTTT.

The J gene is TRBJ2-4, the V gene TRBV7-2; D perhaps matches TRBD2 (5 bases). The CDR3 sequence is 14 residues long. Per germline, CDR1 SGHTA and CDR2 FQGNSA. The V end lost 5 bases, the J end lost 7 bases, and 15 bases lay between the germline ends. The CDR3 is CASSPQTSSNIQYF. In nucleotides, the CDR3 is TGTGCCAGCAGCCCCCAAACTAGTTCCAACATTCAGTACTTC.

This chain connects TRBV14 to TRBJ2-7; TRBD1 or TRBD2 may be the D gene (5 bases each). Per germline, CDR1 SGHDN and CDR2 FVKESK. This CDR3 is built from 15 residues. Trimming pared 4 bases from V and 2 bases from J, leaving 15 bases between. The CDR3, as DNA: TGTGCCAGCAGCCGCCAGGTCTGGGGGACCTACGAGCAGTACTTC. As protein: CASSRQVWGTYEQYF.

V is TRBV13 and J is TRBJ2-6, with D perhaps TRBD1 (5 bases). The V end was cut by 2 bases, the J end by 0 bases, with 11 bases between. This CDR3 is built from 17 residues. Germline V gene data show CDR1 as PRHDT and CDR2 as FYEKMQ (reference sequence). As DNA, the CDR3 is TGTGCCAGCAGCTTATTTAGGGGATCCTCTGGGGCCAACGTCCTGACTTTC. Translated, it gives CASSLFRGSSGANVLTF.

This clone was found a few times. The chain employs TRBV5-1 and TRBJ1-1, with a weak D call TRBD1 (5 bases). CDR1 is SGHRS, CDR2 YFSETQ, per germline. The V end was cut by 7 bases, the J end by 6 bases, with 16 bases between. This CDR3 is 13 amino acids long. In DNA form, the CDR3 reads TGCGCCAGCGCCCAACGGGGGGTATCTGAAGCTTTCTTT. Its protein is CASAQRGVSEAFF. The full variable domain, with the rest looked up from reference TRBV5-1 and TRBJ1-1, is KAGVTQTPRYLIKTRGQQVTLSCSPISGHRSVSWYQQTPGQGLQFLFEYFSETQRNKGNFPGRFSGRQFSNSRSEMNVSTLELGDSALYLCASAQRGVSEAFFGQGTRLTVV.

In DNA form, the CDR3 reads TGTGCCAGTAGTATCCGGACCTCCGGGGAGCTGTTTTTT. Translated, it gives CASSIRTSGELFF. The chain employs TRBV19 and TRBJ2-2; D gene uncertain. CDR3 size: 13 residues. Looked up from germline, CDR1 is LNHDA and CDR2 is SQIVND (reference sequence). V was clipped by 3 bases and J by 6 bases, with 8 bases between them.

V is TRBV6-5 and J is TRBJ2-5; 9 nucleotides match TRBD1. Per germline, CDR1 MNHEY and CDR2 SVGAGI. The length of the CDR3 is 16 residues. The V and J ends lost 2 bases and 2 bases, in that order; junction bases with no gene match: 6. The chain's CDR3 is CASSYRGQGLQETQYF. The CDR3 DNA is TGTGCCAGCAGTTACAGGGGACAGGGCCTACAAGAGACCCAGTACTTC.

The chain is built from TRBV7-9 and TRBJ2-7, with 8 positions matching TRBD2. With 5 bases clipped from V and 0 bases from J, the junction kept 3 bases outside the gene matches. The CDR3 consists of 14 residues. Per germline, CDR1 SEHNR and CDR2 FQNEAQ (reference sequence). The CDR3 DNA is TGTGCCAGCAGCCGTAGCGGGATCTCCTACGAGCAGTACTTC. It codes for CASSRSGISYEQYF.

This clone was counted a single time. This chain uses TRBV7-9 with TRBJ2-7, with 7 bases aligning to TRBD2. The CDR3 is 15 amino acids. The germline V gene has CDR1 SEHNR and CDR2 FQNEAQ (reference sequence). V trimming: 6 bases; J trimming: 3 bases; junction bases outside the gene matches: 11. The CDR3, as DNA: TGTGCCAGCAGTCTCGTCTCCGGCGGGAGCTACGAGCAGTACTTC. Amino acids: CASSLVSGGSYEQYF. The complete variable domain, with remaining parts taken from reference TRBV7-9 and TRBJ2-7, reads DTGVSQNPRHKITKRGQNVTFRCDPISEHNRLYWYRQTLGQGPEFLTYFQNEAQLEKSRLLSDRFSAERPKGSFSTLEIQRTEQGDSAMYLCASSLVSGGSYEQYFGPGTRLTVT.

The rearrangement uses TRBV18 and TRBJ1-2; D possibly corresponds to TRBD1 (5 bases). V was trimmed by 3 bases and J by 5 bases, leaving 13 bases between them. The CDR3 has 14 amino acids. The germline CDR1 and CDR2 sequences are KGHSH and LQKENI. CDR3: CASSPPGEGYGYTF. The CDR3 DNA reads TGTGCCAGCTCACCGCCCGGGGAGGGGTATGGCTACACCTTC. The variable domain in full, with the rest retrieved from reference TRBV18 and TRBJ1-2, is NAGVMQNPRHLVRRRGQEARLRCSPMKGHSHVYWYRQLPEEGLKFMVYLQKENIIDESGMPKERFSAEFPKEGPSILRIQQVVRGDSAAYFCASSPPGEGYGYTFGSGTRLTVV.

The V and J genes are TRBV6-5 and TRBJ2-1; D may be TRBD1 (6 bases). CDR1 is MNHEY, CDR2 SVGAGI, per germline. V dropped 2 bases and J dropped 5 bases, with 13 bases sitting between them. CDR3 size: 15 residues. In nucleotides, the CDR3 is TGTGCCAGCAGTTACCTCGGGACACCTAACAATGAGCAGTTCTTC. Its protein is CASSYLGTPNNEQFF.

This chain links TRBV19 with TRBJ1-1; D not certain. The CDR3 consists of 13 residues. Germline V lookup: CDR1 LNHDA, CDR2 SQIVND (reference sequence). Trimming took off 7 bases at V and 1 base at J, with 10 bases between the two ends. The CDR3 sequence: CASIDRGNTEAFF. In DNA, the CDR3 is TGTGCCAGTATTGATCGAGGGAACACTGAAGCTTTCTTT.

The chain employs TRBV6-1 and TRBJ1-1; no definite D call. The CDR3 totals 14 residues. Germline V lookup: CDR1 MNHNS, CDR2 SASEGT. The V and J ends lost 2 bases and 1 base respectively, with 8 bases between them. The CDR3 spells CASSEIPQNTEAFF. As DNA, the CDR3 is TGTGCCAGCAGTGAAATCCCACAGAACACTGAAGCTTTCTTT.

V gene TRBV30 combines with J gene TRBJ1-2, with 10 bases matching TRBD1. Germline V gives CDR1 GTSNPN, CDR2 SVGIG (reference sequence). J lost 5 bases, V lost 3 bases, and 9 bases had no gene match. There are 15 residues in the CDR3. CDR3 sequence: CAWRRGTGVRYGYTF. In DNA, the CDR3 is TGTGCCTGGAGGAGGGGGACAGGGGTGCGATATGGCTACACCTTC. Drawing the rest from reference TRBV30 and TRBJ1-2, the complete variable domain is SQTIHQWPATLVQPVGSPLSLECTVEGTSNPNLYWYRQAAGRGLQLLFYSVGIGQISSEVPQNLSASRPQDRQFILSSKKLLLSDSGFYLCAWRRGTGVRYGYTFGSGTRLTVV.

V and J are TRBV28 and TRBJ1-3; D gene unclear. The CDR3 contains 15 residues. Germline assignment: CDR1 MDHEN and CDR2 SYDVKM. The V and J ends lost 4 bases and 0 bases respectively, with 10 bases between them. The CDR3 DNA sequence: TGTGCCAGCAGTTCAGGATACAACTCTGGAAACACCATATATTTT. It encodes CASSSGYNSGNTIYF.

This clone is a singleton in its sample. The V and J genes are TRBV5-4 and TRBJ1-3, with D perhaps matching TRBD1 (5 bases). The CDR3 runs 14 residues. Germline CDR1 SGHNT, CDR2 YYREEE (reference sequence). Deletions cut 1 base from V and 2 bases from J, with 7 bases between. The CDR3 region is CASSLRGTGNTIYF. In DNA form, the CDR3 reads TGTGCCAGCAGCTTGAGGGGAACTGGAAACACCATATATTTT.

The chain uses TRBV7-9 and TRBJ1-3, with no clear D. The germline gives CDR1 SEHNR, CDR2 FQNEAQ (reference sequence). V was shortened by 6 bases and J by 0 bases, with 15 bases between the two germline ends. The CDR3 spans 16 residues. The CDR3 loop is CASREDPKHSGNTIYF. CDR3 sequence (DNA): TGTGCCAGCAGGGAGGATCCGAAACACTCTGGAAACACCATATATTTT.

This clone turned up a few times. This sequence joins TRBV19 and TRBJ2-5; D is ambiguous. CDR3 size: 13 residues. The germline CDR1 and CDR2 sequences are LNHDA and SQIVND (reference sequence). V was clipped by 10 bases and J by 1 base, with 13 bases between them. The CDR3 sequence is CATAKGFQETQYF. The CDR3, as DNA: TGTGCCACCGCTAAAGGGTTCCAAGAGACCCAGTACTTC.

This chain links TRBV5-4 with TRBJ2-3; a weak D match, TRBD2 (6 bases). Trimming pared 8 bases from V and 2 bases from J, leaving 12 bases between. CDR3 size: 13 residues. Germline V gene data show CDR1 as SGHNT and CDR2 as YYREEE (reference sequence). DNA for the CDR3: TGTGCCAGTGCGCGGGACCCCACAGATACGCAGTATTTT. It yields the protein CASARDPTDTQYF.

This clone has more than one count but fewer than ten. This chain links TRBV2 with TRBJ1-5; 7 bases are a match to TRBD1. Germline CDR1 is SNHLY and CDR2 is FYNNEI. V was clipped by 5 bases and J by 6 bases; unmatched bases: 4. This CDR3 has 13 amino acids. CDR3 residues: CASSRQGGQPQHF. CDR3 DNA sequence: TGTGCCAGCAGTCGACAGGGTGGTCAGCCCCAGCATTTT.

A single count supports this clone. This chain connects TRBV5-4 to TRBJ2-7; D uncertain. Looked up from germline, CDR1 is SGHNT and CDR2 is YYREEE (reference sequence). The CDR3 is made up of 14 amino acids. V was trimmed by 1 base and J by 2 bases, leaving 10 bases between them. The CDR3 coding sequence is TGTGCCAGCAGCTTGCAGATCAGTCCCTACGAGCAGTACTTC. Encoded protein: CASSLQISPYEQYF. Supplemented by reference TRBV5-4 and TRBJ2-7, the full variable domain reads ETGVTQSPTHLIKTRGQQVTLRCSSQSGHNTVSWYQQALGQGPQFIFQYYREEENGRGNFPPRFSGLQFPNYSSELNVNALELDDSALYLCASSLQISPYEQYFGPGTRLTVT.

Concerning this clone itself: The same CDR3 arises from other DNA sequences in this sample as well. The chain carries TRBV5-1 and TRBJ2-1; D gene uncertain. Per the germline V gene, CDR1 is SGHRS and CDR2 is YFSETQ. Trimming left V 0 bases short and J 4 bases short, with 8 bases between. This CDR3 has 14 residues. In nucleotides, the CDR3 is TGCGCCAGCAGCTTGGGTAACAGTTACAATGAGCAGTTCTTC. Translated, it gives CASSLGNSYNEQFF.

This clone was detected once. The chain couples TRBV5-1 to TRBJ2-2; D not certain. CDR3 length: 14 amino acids. Trimming shortened V by 2 bases and J by 5 bases, and 10 bases separated the two germline ends. CDR1 is SGHRS, CDR2 YFSETQ, per germline. The CDR3 DNA sequence: TGCGCCAGCAGCTTCTCAGTATGGACCGGGGAGCTGTTTTTT. It is translated as CASSFSVWTGELFF.

This rearrangement joins TRBV7-9 to TRBJ1-1, with 8 bases aligning to TRBD1. Germline CDR1 reads SEHNR; CDR2 reads FQNEAQ (reference sequence). The CDR3 covers 15 residues. J lost 4 bases, V lost 4 bases, and 8 bases had no gene match. The CDR3 DNA reads as TGTGCCAGCAGCTCCAACAGGGGGGAGATCACTGAAGCTTTCTTT. Encoded protein: CASSSNRGEITEAFF.

The chain combines TRBV9 with TRBJ1-2; D unresolved. The CDR3 length is 18 residues. Germline lookup yields CDR1 SGDLS and CDR2 YYNGEE. Trimming removed 4 bases at V and 6 bases at J, with 28 bases between. CDR3: CASSPVSRGNKNDDGYTF. The CDR3 DNA reads as TGTGCCAGCAGCCCCGTTTCCCGCGGGAACAAAAACGATGATGGCTACACCTTC.

The gene calls are TRBV7-8 and TRBJ1-1, with TRBD1 matching over 7 bases. Germline V gene lookup returns CDR1 SGHVS and CDR2 FQNEAQ. With 5 bases clipped from V and 1 base from J, the junction kept 4 bases outside the gene matches. The CDR3 length is 14 residues. The CDR3 region is CASSLRQGNTEAFF. In nucleotides, the CDR3 is TGTGCCAGCAGCCTACGACAGGGGAACACTGAAGCTTTCTTT.